This is a list of T cell receptor beta chains from one sample in a study of cytomegalovirus exposure and HLA in healthy donors. The assay was immunoSEQ multiplex PCR, and TCRdb's table has in-frame clones only and misses some. The repertoire holds over 150,000 clones, about 79% seen once, with 1% to 1.5% in the top ten. Specimen: PBMCs. The receptors originated from a girl aged 2 to 10 in good health and CMV-seropositive. Each CDR3 is given with its conserved first and last residue. A D gene is named only where the DNA matches it firmly. Clone sizes are given selectively: once, few, many, or a class where the clone is expanded.

CDR3 DNA: TGTGCCAGCAGTGAAGGGACACCCTCCGAGACCCAGTACTTC
CDR3 protein: CASSEGTPSETQYF
clone size: -
J gene: TRBJ2-5
D gene: -
V gene: TRBV6-1

CDR3 DNA: TGTGCCAGCAGTATCGGGACAGGCGGCTACGAGCAGTACTTC
CDR3 protein: CASSIGTGGYEQYF
clone size: few
J gene: TRBJ2-7
D gene: TRBD1
V gene: TRBV27

CDR3 DNA: TGTGCCAGCAGTGAAGCGCGGGGGTCCTACGAGCAGTACTTC
CDR3 protein: CASSEARGSYEQYF
clone size: once
J gene: TRBJ2-7
D gene: TRBD2
V gene: TRBV6-1

CDR3 DNA: TGCGCCAGCAGCTTCACAGGGGCCCACGAGCAGTACTTC
CDR3 protein: CASSFTGAHEQYF
clone size: few
J gene: TRBJ2-7
D gene: TRBD1
V gene: TRBV5-1

CDR3 DNA: TGTGCCAGCAGTTTGTCCCGGGACAGGGAAGGCTACACCTTC
CDR3 protein: CASSLSRDREGYTF
clone size: -
J gene: TRBJ1-2
D gene: TRBD1
V gene: TRBV27

CDR3 DNA: TGTGCCAGCAGCACCGGACAGGGGCACCAGCCCCAGCATTTT
CDR3 protein: CASSTGQGHQPQHF
clone size: -
J gene: TRBJ1-5
D gene: TRBD1
V gene: TRBV6-1

CDR3 DNA: TGTGCCAGCAGCTTGGGTAGCGGGGGACATACTTACGAGCAGTACTTC
CDR3 protein: CASSLGSGGHTYEQYF
clone size: once
J gene: TRBJ2-7
D gene: TRBD2
V gene: TRBV5-6

CDR3 DNA: TGCGCCAGCAGCGATCTACAGGGGGGAGTTACTGAAGCTTTCTTT
CDR3 protein: CASSDLQGGVTEAFF
clone size: -
J gene: TRBJ1-1
D gene: TRBD1
V gene: TRBV5-1

CDR3 DNA: TGTGCCAGCAGTCCCCGGGACAGCTACAATGAGCAGTTCTTC
CDR3 protein: CASSPRDSYNEQFF
clone size: -
J gene: TRBJ2-1
D gene: TRBD1
V gene: TRBV28

CDR3 DNA: TGTGCCAGCAGTTACTCGGGACACTGGAACACCGGGGAGCTGTTTTTT
CDR3 protein: CASSYSGHWNTGELFF
clone size: -
J gene: TRBJ2-2
D gene: -
V gene: TRBV6-5

CDR3 DNA: TGTGCCAGCATCCCCGACAGGGGCCGCAATCAGCCCCAGCATTTT
CDR3 protein: CASIPDRGRNQPQHF
clone size: -
J gene: TRBJ1-5
D gene: TRBD1
V gene: TRBV28

CDR3 DNA: TGTGCCAGCAGCGGCAGTAGCGCAGATACGCAGTATTTT
CDR3 protein: CASSGSSADTQYF
clone size: -
J gene: TRBJ2-3
D gene: -
V gene: TRBV21-1